This record covers a single T cell receptor beta chain. Naive CD8 cells, CD45RO-negative and positively selected for CCR7, excluded terminally differentiated effector memory CD45RA+ cells. The data originate from a study of shared clonotypes between healthy human individuals. Over several immunoSEQ plates, each subset's genomic DNA was distributed in even portions. Clones were sequenced by immunoSEQ multiplex PCR, and TCRdb holds only the in-frame ones, with some missing. This sample carries roughly 2.1 million clones, just over 90% of them seen once, and the ten largest clones take more than 1.5%. Trimming cost V 10 bases and J 9 bases; bases outside gene matches: 18. CDR1 SNHLY and CDR2 FYNNEI come from the germline V gene. The CDR3 sequence is 16 residues long.

This chain links TRBV2 with TRBJ2-4; the match to TRBD2 covers 10 bases. Sequencing was carried out using naive CD8+ T cells from PBMCs. The receptor was derived from a man aged 18 to 29 in good health. Some clones in this sample may be carry-over from other donors' samples. The CDR3, as DNA: TGTGCCACCCACCCCAAGCGGGAGGGCCGGTTGGGCATTCAGTACTTC. As protein: CATHPKREGRLGIQYF. Filled out from reference TRBV2 and TRBJ2-4, the complete variable domain reads EPEVTQTPSHQVTQMGQEVILRCVPISNHLYFYWYRQILGQKVEFLVSFYNNEISEKSEIFDDQFSVERPDGSNFTLKIRSTKLEDSAMYFCATHPKREGRLGIQYFGAGTRLSVL.